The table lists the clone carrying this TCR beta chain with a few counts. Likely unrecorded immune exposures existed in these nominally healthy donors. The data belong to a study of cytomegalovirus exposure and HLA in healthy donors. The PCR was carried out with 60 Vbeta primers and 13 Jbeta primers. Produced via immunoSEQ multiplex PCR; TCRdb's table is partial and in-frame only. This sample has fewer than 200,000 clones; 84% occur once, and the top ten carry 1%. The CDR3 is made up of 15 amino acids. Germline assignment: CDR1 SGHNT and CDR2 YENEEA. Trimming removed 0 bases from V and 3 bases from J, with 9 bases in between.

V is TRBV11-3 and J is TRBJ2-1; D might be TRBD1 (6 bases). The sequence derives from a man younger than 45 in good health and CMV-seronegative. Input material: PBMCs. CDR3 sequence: CASSLDRQVYNEQFF. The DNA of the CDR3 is TGTGCCAGCAGCTTAGATCGACAGGTCTACAATGAGCAGTTCTTC. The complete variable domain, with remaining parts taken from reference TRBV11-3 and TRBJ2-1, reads EAGVVQSPRYKIIEKKQPVAFWCNPISGHNTLYWYLQNLGQGPELLIRYENEEAVDDSQLPKDRFSAERLKGVDSTLKIQPAELGDSAVYLCASSLDRQVYNEQFFGPGTRLTVL.